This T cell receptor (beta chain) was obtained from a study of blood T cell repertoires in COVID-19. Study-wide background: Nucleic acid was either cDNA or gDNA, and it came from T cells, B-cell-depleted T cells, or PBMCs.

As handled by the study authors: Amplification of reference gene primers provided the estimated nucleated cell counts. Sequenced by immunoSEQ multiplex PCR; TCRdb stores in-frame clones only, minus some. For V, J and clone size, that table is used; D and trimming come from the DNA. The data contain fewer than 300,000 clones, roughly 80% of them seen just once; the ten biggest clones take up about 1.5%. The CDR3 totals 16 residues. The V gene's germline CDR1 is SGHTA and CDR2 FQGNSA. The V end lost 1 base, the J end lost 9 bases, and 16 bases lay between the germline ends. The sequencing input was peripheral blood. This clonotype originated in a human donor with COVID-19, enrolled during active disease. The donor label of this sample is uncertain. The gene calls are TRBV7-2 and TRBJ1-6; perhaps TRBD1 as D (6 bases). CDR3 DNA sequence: TGTGCCAGCAGCTTAGAGGGGGGGGCGCAGGTTTCACCCCTCCACTTT. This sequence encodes CASSLEGGAQVSPLHF.